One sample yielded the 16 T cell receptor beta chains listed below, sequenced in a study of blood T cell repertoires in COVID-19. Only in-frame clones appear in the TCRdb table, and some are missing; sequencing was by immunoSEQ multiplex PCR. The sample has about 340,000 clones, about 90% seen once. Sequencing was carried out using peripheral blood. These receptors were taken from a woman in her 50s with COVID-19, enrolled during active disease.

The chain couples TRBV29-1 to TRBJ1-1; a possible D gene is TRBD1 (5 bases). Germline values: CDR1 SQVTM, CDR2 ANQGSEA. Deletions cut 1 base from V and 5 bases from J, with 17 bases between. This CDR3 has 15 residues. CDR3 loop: CSVEGQGFFHTEAFF. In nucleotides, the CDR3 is TGCAGCGTTGAAGGGCAGGGTTTCTTCCATACTGAAGCTTTCTTT.

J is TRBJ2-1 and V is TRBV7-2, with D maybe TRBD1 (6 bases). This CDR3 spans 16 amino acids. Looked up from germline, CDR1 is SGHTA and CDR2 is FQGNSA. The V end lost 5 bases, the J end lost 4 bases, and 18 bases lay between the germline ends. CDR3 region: CASSTEGGVSYNEQFF. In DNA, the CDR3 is TGTGCCAGCAGCACCGAAGGGGGAGTGTCTTACAATGAGCAGTTCTTC. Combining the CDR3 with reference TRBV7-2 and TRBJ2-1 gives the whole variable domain GAGVSQSPSNKVTEKGKDVELRCDPISGHTALYWYRQSLGQGLEFLIYFQGNSAPDKSGLPSDRFSAERTGGSVSTLTIQRTQQEDSAVYLCASSTEGGVSYNEQFFGPGTRLTVL.

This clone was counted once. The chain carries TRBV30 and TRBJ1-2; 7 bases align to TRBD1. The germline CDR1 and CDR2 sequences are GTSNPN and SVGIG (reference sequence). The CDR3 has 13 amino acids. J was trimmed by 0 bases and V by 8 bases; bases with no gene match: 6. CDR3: CARDSYPNYGYTF. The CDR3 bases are TGTGCCCGGGACAGCTATCCTAACTATGGCTACACCTTC.

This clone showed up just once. The CDR3 sequence is CASSVDGWAYYGYTF. The CDR3 nucleotides are TGTGCCAGCAGCGTAGATGGCTGGGCCTACTATGGCTACACCTTC. The J gene is TRBJ1-2, the V gene TRBV9; D uncertain. V was clipped by 0 bases and J by 3 bases, with 12 bases between them. CDR3 length equals 15 residues. Germline V lookup: CDR1 SGDLS, CDR2 YYNGEE.

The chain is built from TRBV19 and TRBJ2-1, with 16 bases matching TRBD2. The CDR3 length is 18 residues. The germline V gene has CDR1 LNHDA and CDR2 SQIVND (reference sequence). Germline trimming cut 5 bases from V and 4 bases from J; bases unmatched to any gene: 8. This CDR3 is CASSGGTSGRALYNEQFF. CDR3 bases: TGTGCCAGTAGTGGGGGGACTAGCGGGAGGGCCCTGTACAATGAGCAGTTCTTC.

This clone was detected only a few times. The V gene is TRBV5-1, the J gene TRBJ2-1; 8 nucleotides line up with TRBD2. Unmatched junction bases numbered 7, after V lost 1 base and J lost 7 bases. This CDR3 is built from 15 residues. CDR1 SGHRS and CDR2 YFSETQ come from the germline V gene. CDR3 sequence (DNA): TGCGCCAGCAGCTTGTCCGGGACTAGTGCTAATGAGCAGTTCTTC. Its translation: CASSLSGTSANEQFF.

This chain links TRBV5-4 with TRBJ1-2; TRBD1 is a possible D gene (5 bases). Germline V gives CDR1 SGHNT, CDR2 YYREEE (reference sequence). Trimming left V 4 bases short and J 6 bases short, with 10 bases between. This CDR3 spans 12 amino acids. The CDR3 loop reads CASSPGGDGYTF. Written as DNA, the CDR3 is TGTGCCAGCAGCCCGGGGGGGGATGGCTACACCTTC.

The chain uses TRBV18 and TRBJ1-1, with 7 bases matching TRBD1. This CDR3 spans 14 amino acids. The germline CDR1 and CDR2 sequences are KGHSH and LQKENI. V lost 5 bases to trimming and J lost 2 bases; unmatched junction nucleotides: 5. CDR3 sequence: CASSLQGQNTEAFF. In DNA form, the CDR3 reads TGTGCCAGCTCATTACAGGGGCAAAACACTGAAGCTTTCTTT. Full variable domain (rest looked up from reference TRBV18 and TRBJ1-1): NAGVMQNPRHLVRRRGQEARLRCSPMKGHSHVYWYRQLPEEGLKFMVYLQKENIIDESGMPKERFSAEFPKEGPSILRIQQVVRGDSAAYFCASSLQGQNTEAFFGQGTRLTVV.

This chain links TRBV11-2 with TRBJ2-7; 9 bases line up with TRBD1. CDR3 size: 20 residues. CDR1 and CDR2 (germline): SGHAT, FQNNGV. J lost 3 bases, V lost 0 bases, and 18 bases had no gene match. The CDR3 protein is CASSLDPLGTGSIRRYEQYF. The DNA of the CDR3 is TGTGCCAGCAGCTTAGACCCGCTTGGGACAGGGAGCATACGACGCTACGAGCAGTACTTC. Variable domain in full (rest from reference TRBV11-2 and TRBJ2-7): EAGVAQSPRYKIIEKRQSVAFWCNPISGHATLYWYQQILGQGPKLLIQFQNNGVVDDSQLPKDRFSAERLKGVDSTLKIQPAKLEDSAVYLCASSLDPLGTGSIRRYEQYFGPGTRLTVT.

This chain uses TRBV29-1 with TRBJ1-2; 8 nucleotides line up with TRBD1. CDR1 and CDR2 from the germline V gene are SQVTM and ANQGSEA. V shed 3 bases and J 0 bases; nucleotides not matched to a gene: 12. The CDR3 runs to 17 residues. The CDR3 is CSVDSSAGGLSNYGYTF. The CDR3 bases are TGCAGCGTTGATAGCTCGGCAGGGGGCCTTTCTAACTATGGCTACACCTTC.

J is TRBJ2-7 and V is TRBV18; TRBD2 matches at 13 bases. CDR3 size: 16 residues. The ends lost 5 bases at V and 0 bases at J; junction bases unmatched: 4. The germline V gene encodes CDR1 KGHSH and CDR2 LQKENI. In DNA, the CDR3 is TGTGCCAGCTCAAGGGGACTAGCGGGGCTCTCCTACGAGCAGTACTTC. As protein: CASSRGLAGLSYEQYF.

The CDR3 protein is CAWRDWTSGSWGGETQYF. The CDR3 DNA reads TGTGCCTGGAGGGACTGGACTAGCGGGAGCTGGGGTGGGGAGACCCAGTACTTC. This sequence joins TRBV30 and TRBJ2-5; 13 bases match TRBD2. V gave up 3 bases and J gave up 5 bases; unmatched junction bases: 15. There are 18 residues in the CDR3. From germline, CDR1 is GTSNPN and CDR2 SVGIG (reference sequence).

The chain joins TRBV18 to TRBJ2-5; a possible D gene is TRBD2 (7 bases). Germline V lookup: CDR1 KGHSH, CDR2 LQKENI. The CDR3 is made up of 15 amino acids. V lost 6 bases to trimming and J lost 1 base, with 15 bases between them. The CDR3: CASSHHRGAQETQYF. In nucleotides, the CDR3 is TGTGCCAGCTCCCACCATCGGGGGGCCCAAGAGACCCAGTACTTC.

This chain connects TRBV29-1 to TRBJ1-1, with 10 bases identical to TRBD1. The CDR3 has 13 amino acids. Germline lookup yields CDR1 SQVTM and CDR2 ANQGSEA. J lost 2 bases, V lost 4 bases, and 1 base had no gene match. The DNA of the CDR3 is TGCAGCGTTGGACAGGGGGCAAACACTGAAGCTTTCTTT. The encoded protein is CSVGQGANTEAFF. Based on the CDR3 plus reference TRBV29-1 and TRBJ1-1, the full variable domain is SAVISQKPSRDICQRGTSLTIQCQVDSQVTMMFWYRQQPGQSLTLIATANQGSEATYESGFVIDKFPISRPNLTFSTLTVSNMSPEDSSIYLCSVGQGANTEAFFGQGTRLTVV.

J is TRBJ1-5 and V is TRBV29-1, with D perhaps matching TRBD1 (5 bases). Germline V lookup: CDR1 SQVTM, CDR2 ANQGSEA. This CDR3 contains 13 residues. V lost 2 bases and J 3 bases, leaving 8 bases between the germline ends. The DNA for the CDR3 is TGCAGCGTTGAATACAGGCCCAATCAGCCCCAGCATTTT. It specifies CSVEYRPNQPQHF. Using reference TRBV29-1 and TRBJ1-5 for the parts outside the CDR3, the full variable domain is SAVISQKPSRDICQRGTSLTIQCQVDSQVTMMFWYRQQPGQSLTLIATANQGSEATYESGFVIDKFPISRPNLTFSTLTVSNMSPEDSSIYLCSVEYRPNQPQHFGDGTRLSIL.

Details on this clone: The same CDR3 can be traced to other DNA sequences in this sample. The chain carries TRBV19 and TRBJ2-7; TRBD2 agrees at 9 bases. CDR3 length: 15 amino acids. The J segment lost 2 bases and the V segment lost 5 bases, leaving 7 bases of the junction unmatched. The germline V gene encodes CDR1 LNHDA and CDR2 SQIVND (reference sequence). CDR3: CASSPAGTSTYEQYF. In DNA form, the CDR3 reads TGTGCCAGTAGTCCTGCCGGGACTAGCACCTACGAGCAGTACTTC.